This TCR beta chain was identified in a study of Graves' ophthalmopathy and Graves' hyperthyroidism. Study-wide results and limits: Clonotypes were expanded in thyroid at above 0.001 frequency, and most also appeared in blood.

RNA served as the template for amplifying TCR beta CDR3 regions. First-round RT-PCR with HTBI primers preceded a second-round multiplex PCR. TCRdb reprocessed the multiplex PCR reads with MiXCR, giving one entry per CDR3 protein. The sample yields about 400,000 distinct CDR3 sequences, 20% to 25% seen once. This clonotype was seen repeatedly, ten times or more. Its specificity is unknown. The junction shows a germline mismatch at one end, possibly a read error. The germline CDR1 and CDR2 sequences are LGHDT and YNNKEL (reference sequence). The CDR3 is 13 residues long. This sequence originates from a woman under 30 with stable Graves' hyperthyroidism. The sequenced sample was peripheral blood. The chain employs TRBV3-1 and TRBJ2-4; weak D call: TRBD2 (5 bases). The CDR3 DNA sequence: TGTGCCAGCAGCCAAGTTGTCGGGAAGGTCGTGTTCTTC. It translates to CASSQVVGKVVFF.